The 8 T cell receptor beta chains below all came from one sample that was sequenced in a study of CD8 T cells in ankylosing spondylitis. One entry per CDR3 protein results from TCRdb running MiXCR on the 5' RACE reads. Among approximately 350,000 distinct CDR3 sequences listed, 20% were seen once. The sequencing sample was made of blood, either unsorted or a sorted T cell fraction (not recorded which). The receptors come from a male donor with ankylosing spondylitis or in good health (not recorded which).

This clonotype was seen only a few times. One end of the junction does not line up with germline, which may come from a read error. The rearrangement uses TRBV7-7 and TRBJ2-1; the D gene is possibly TRBD1 (6 bases). The CDR3 is 15 residues long. CDR1 is SSHAT, CDR2 FNYEAQ, per germline (reference sequence). The CDR3 loop reads CASSLDPDRYNEQFF. The CDR3 nucleotides read TGTGCTAGCAGCTTAGACCCAGACAGGTACAATGAGCAGTTCTTC. Full variable domain (outside the CDR3, taken from reference TRBV7-7 and TRBJ2-1): GAGVSQSPRYKVTKRGQDVTLRCDPISSHATLYWYQQALGQGPEFLTYFNYEAQPDKSGLPSDRFSAERPEGSISTLTIQRTEQRDSAMYRCASSLDPDRYNEQFFGPGTRLTVL.

This clonotype was counted only a few times. The J gene is TRBJ2-1, the V gene TRBV3-1; 10 bases align to TRBD1. The V segment lost 2 bases and the J segment 3 bases; nucleotides outside the gene matches: 7. This CDR3 spans 17 amino acids. Germline lookup yields CDR1 LGHDT and CDR2 YNNKEL (reference sequence). CDR3 in DNA: TGTGCCAGCAGCCAACCAGGACAGGGGGTAAACTACAATGAGCAGTTCTTC. Encoded protein: CASSQPGQGVNYNEQFF.

V usage is TRBV15 and J usage is TRBJ2-7; 8 bases line up with TRBD1. V gave up 5 bases and J gave up 0 bases; unmatched junction bases: 3. Looked up from germline, CDR1 is LNHNV and CDR2 is YYDKDF (reference sequence). The CDR3 has 14 amino acids. The CDR3 protein is CATSAGQGSYEQYF. The CDR3 nucleotides read TGTGCCACCAGCGCCGGACAGGGCTCCTACGAGCAGTACTTC.

The chain joins TRBV12-3 or TRBV12-4 to TRBJ2-7; TRBD2 aligns across 7 bases. V dropped 3 bases and J dropped 4; count of bases not matched to a gene: 3. The length of the CDR3 is 13 residues. CDR3 loop: CASSLWRGYEQYF. CDR3 DNA sequence: TGTGCCAGCAGTTTGTGGCGGGGGTACGAGCAGTACTTC.

This clonotype occurred a few times. The chain couples TRBV20-1 to TRBJ2-3, with D unclear. This CDR3 spans 16 amino acids. V dropped 0 bases and J dropped 5 bases, with 18 bases sitting between them. Germline V CDR1 and CDR2: DFQATT, SNEGSKA (reference sequence). The CDR3, as DNA: TGCAGTGCTAGAGATTTAAGTTTCGAGTTCGGAGATACGCAGTATTTT. Its protein is CSARDLSFEFGDTQYF.

About this clonotype: The DNA is left out, because the CDR3 cannot be placed on it with certainty; the CDR3 is given as TCRdb lists it. The chain's CDR3 is CASSKVGSGTPAGEQFF. V gene TRBV21-1 combines with J gene TRBJ2-1; the table assigns TRBD2, which was not confirmed against the DNA. TRBV21-1 is recorded as a pseudogene. 17 amino acids form the CDR3, both terminal residues included.

The chain couples TRBV11-2 to TRBJ2-7; D not resolved. With 1 base removed from V and 6 bases from J, the gap between germline ends came to 7 bases. The germline gives CDR1 SGHAT, CDR2 FQNNGV. The CDR3 is made up of 12 amino acids. As DNA, the CDR3 is TGTGCCAGCAGCTTAGGGAGAATCGAGCAGTACTTC. Encoded protein: CASSLGRIEQYF. Full variable domain (rest looked up from reference TRBV11-2 and TRBJ2-7): EAGVAQSPRYKIIEKRQSVAFWCNPISGHATLYWYQQILGQGPKLLIQFQNNGVVDDSQLPKDRFSAERLKGVDSTLKIQPAKLEDSAVYLCASSLGRIEQYFGPGTRLTVT.

V is TRBV29-1 and J is TRBJ2-7; 8 bases fit TRBD1. The germline V gene encodes CDR1 SQVTM and CDR2 ANQGSEA. The CDR3 covers 14 residues. V was pared by 4 bases and J by 0 bases, with 5 bases of the junction left unmatched. CDR3: CSVAGTGVSYEQYF. As DNA, the CDR3 is TGCAGCGTTGCCGGGACAGGCGTCTCCTACGAGCAGTACTTC.